These 4 T cell receptor beta chains share one sample of origin, sequenced in a study of cytomegalovirus exposure and HLA in healthy donors. Some clones are missing from TCRdb's copy, which holds only in-frame ones; the method was immunoSEQ multiplex PCR. The repertoire holds some 140,000 clones, around four fifths seen once, with about 27% in the top ten. Material for sequencing was PBMCs. These receptors were obtained from a man younger than 40 in good health and CMV-seropositive.

The V gene is TRBV5-6, the J gene TRBJ2-1; TRBD2 aligns across 8 bases. CDR1 SGHDT and CDR2 YYEEEE come from the germline V gene. This CDR3 region has 13 residues. J gave up 15 bases and V 0 bases, and 8 bases lay outside the gene matches. The CDR3 region is CASSLGSGREGFF. CDR3 sequence (DNA): TGTGCCAGCAGCTTGGGGAGCGGGAGAGAGGGGTTCTTC. The complete variable domain, with remaining parts taken from reference TRBV5-6 and TRBJ2-1, reads DAGVTQSPTHLIKTRGQQVTLRCSPKSGHDTVSWYQQALGQGPQFIFQYYEEEERQRGNFPDRFSGHQFPNYSSELNVNALLLGDSALYLCASSLGSGREGFFGPGTRLTVL.

The table lists this clone with many counts. CDR3 residues: CASNTGTAGYGYTF. In DNA, the CDR3 is TGTGCCAGTAATACCGGGACAGCCGGTTATGGCTACACCTTC. This chain uses TRBV19 with TRBJ1-2; TRBD1 agrees at 7 bases. The germline V gene encodes CDR1 LNHDA and CDR2 SQIVND (reference sequence). The J segment lost 5 bases and the V segment lost 7 bases, leaving 10 bases of the junction unmatched. This CDR3 has 14 amino acids.

V is TRBV5-1 and J is TRBJ1-2, with a weak D call TRBD1 (6 bases). Germline assignment: CDR1 SGHRS and CDR2 YFSETQ. The CDR3 totals 13 residues. V shed 4 bases and J shed 13 bases, with 20 bases lying between them. Written as DNA, the CDR3 is TGCGCCAGCAGCCCTGGTGGGACAACCTTAGGCACCTTC. Its protein product is CASSPGGTTLGTF.

This sequence joins TRBV7-2 and TRBJ2-7, with 11 bases matching TRBD2. V lost 5 bases and J lost 4; bases outside the gene matches: 4. CDR3 size: 14 residues. Per germline, CDR1 SGHTA and CDR2 FQGNSA. In DNA, the CDR3 is TGTGCCAGCAGCCTTAGCGGGAGGGCTTACGAGCAGTACTTC. As protein: CASSLSGRAYEQYF.